This record looks at one T cell receptor beta chain sequence and its context. Its antigen is not identified. The data derive from a study of beta chain features in type 1 diabetes. Study-level points and caveats: Patients with Type 1 diabetes showed moderately but significantly shorter TCRB CDR3s in all four CD4+ subsets. Compared with healthy donors, patients appeared to share more similar naive, central memory and regulatory TCRB repertoires.

The CDR3 loop spans 15 amino acids. CDR1 is SGHRS, CDR2 YFSETQ, per germline. V was shortened by 0 bases and J by 0 bases, with 7 bases between the two germline ends. Isolated RNA was reverse transcribed in full, so expressed TCRB transcripts were sequenced. Generated by immunoSEQ multiplex PCR, the TCRdb table keeps only in-frame clones and is missing some. The sample has 350,000 to 400,000 clones, roughly 13% seen once. The chain has TRBV5-1 and TRBJ2-1, with a tentative D call TRBD2 (5 bases). The sample was naive CD4+ T cells from blood. The TCR was taken from a young woman with type 1 diabetes. The CDR3 nucleotides are TGCGCCAGCAGCTTGGGAGACTACTCCTACAATGAGCAGTTCTTC. It codes for CASSLGDYSYNEQFF.